Below are 9 T cell receptor beta chains sequenced from a single sample in a study of T cell responses to AZD1222 COVID-19 vaccine. Here immunoSEQ multiplex PCR was the method, and the copy in TCRdb shows in-frame clones only, minus some. In the table there are roughly 89,000 clones, 88% of which are singletons. Here the sequenced sample was peripheral blood, taken on day 0 of MenACWY control vaccination. The receptors derive from an adult in good health.

The J gene is TRBJ1-1, the V gene TRBV10-1; 8 bases match TRBD1. The V segment lost 7 bases and the J segment 0 bases; nucleotides outside the gene matches: 4. The CDR3 is 14 amino acids. From germline, CDR1 is WNHNN and CDR2 SYGVQD (reference sequence). The CDR3 reads CASTPGQVNTEAFF. The CDR3 coding sequence is TGCGCCAGCACCCCGGGACAGGTGAACACTGAAGCTTTCTTT.

This clone was counted between two and nine times. The V call is TRBV18, the J call TRBJ2-5; either TRBD1 or TRBD2 may fit D (5 bases each). The CDR3 is 13 residues long. The V end was cut by 3 bases, the J end by 9 bases, with 14 bases between. In germline, CDR1 is KGHSH, CDR2 LQKENI. CDR3 residues: CASSPPHEGSQYF. DNA of the CDR3: TGTGCCAGCTCACCTCCCCACGAGGGGTCCCAGTACTTC.

The gene calls are TRBV7-9 and TRBJ1-3; unclear D gene. Germline loops: CDR1 SEHNR, CDR2 FQNEAQ (reference sequence). The CDR3 loop spans 15 amino acids. V shed 3 bases and J shed 0 bases, with 9 bases lying between them. In DNA form, the CDR3 reads TGTGCCAGCAGCTTCGGGGAAAGCTCTGGAAACACCATATATTTT. This translates into CASSFGESSGNTIYF.

The chain carries TRBV28 and TRBJ1-3, with D tentatively TRBD1 (6 bases). There are 13 residues in the CDR3. Trimming left V 6 bases short and J 2 bases short, with 8 bases between. Per the germline V gene, CDR1 is MDHEN and CDR2 is SYDVKM. This CDR3 is CASRQGTGNTIYF. Written as DNA, the CDR3 is TGTGCCAGCAGACAGGGAACTGGAAACACCATATATTTT.

This sequence joins TRBV7-2 and TRBJ1-5, with 11 bases that match TRBD1. The CDR3 consists of 16 residues. Trimming at V came to 5 bases and at J to 3 bases, leaving 6 bases not matched to a gene. The germline V gene encodes CDR1 SGHTA and CDR2 FQGNSA. CDR3: CASSTGQGAPNQPQHF. The CDR3 coding sequence is TGTGCCAGCAGCACCGGACAGGGGGCTCCCAATCAGCCCCAGCATTTT.

This clone was recorded only once. V is TRBV18 and J is TRBJ2-5; D might be TRBD2 (6 bases). V was pared by 2 bases and J by 3 bases, with 10 bases between. The germline CDR1 and CDR2 sequences are KGHSH and LQKENI. The CDR3 is 14 amino acids. The CDR3 is CASSPSREKETQYF. CDR3 nucleotides: TGTGCCAGCTCACCATCCCGGGAGAAAGAGACCCAGTACTTC. Together with reference TRBV18 and TRBJ2-5, the CDR3 gives the full variable domain: NAGVMQNPRHLVRRRGQEARLRCSPMKGHSHVYWYRQLPEEGLKFMVYLQKENIIDESGMPKERFSAEFPKEGPSILRIQQVVRGDSAAYFCASSPSREKETQYFGPGTRLLVL.

This chain uses TRBV5-1 with TRBJ1-2; TRBD1 aligns across 7 bases. The V gene end was trimmed by 4 bases and the J gene end by 5 bases; junction bases not matched to a gene: 8. CDR3 length: 14 residues. In germline, CDR1 is SGHRS, CDR2 YFSETQ. The CDR3 is CASSEGTAFYGYTF. The CDR3 nucleotides read TGCGCCAGCAGCGAGGGGACAGCTTTTTATGGCTACACCTTC.

The J gene is TRBJ2-7, the V gene TRBV10-1, with 7 bases that match TRBD1. Germline V lookup: CDR1 WNHNN, CDR2 SYGVQD (reference sequence). This CDR3 spans 13 amino acids. The CDR3 protein is CASSRDSAYEQYF. As DNA, the CDR3 is TGCGCTTCGAGCCGGGACAGCGCTTACGAGCAGTACTTC.

The V gene is TRBV4-3, the J gene TRBJ1-1, with D possibly TRBD1 on 6 matching bases. Trimming left V 5 bases short and J 0 bases short, with 22 bases between. The CDR3 sequence is 18 residues long. The germline gives CDR1 LGHNA, CDR2 YSLEER. CDR3 nucleotides: TGCGCCAGCAGCTCGGGGCAGGGTCCGGGGGCCATGAACACTGAAGCTTTCTTT. It translates to CASSSGQGPGAMNTEAFF.